The present T cell receptor (beta chain) was sequenced within a study of technical replicates of blood from a handful of donors (dated by TCRdb to about 2017). The germline V gene supplies CDR1 SGHDN and CDR2 FVKESK. Trimming takes 1 base from V and 5 bases from J, and the germline ends sit 14 bases apart. The CDR3 has 15 amino acids, counting the end cysteine and phenylalanine. Only CDR3 DNA remains: 45 bases, in frame from the first base. Libraries were built with the immunoSEQ multiplex PCR assay. TCRdb carries this immuneACCESS record with in-frame sequences only. Its versions omit some clonotypes, under half of them owing to an unresolved V gene in the studies checked, with the rest unexplained. For this sample there are roughly 79,000 clones; around 96% appear just once. The ten most abundant clones make up 0.37% of the sample. Turning to this clone: The antigen it binds to is not known. No per-base quality is available; no much larger clone lies one base away.

The sequence is built from TRBV14 and TRBJ1-2, with a tentative D gene TRBD1 over 5 matching bases. The origin of this receptor is a human donor in good health. The specimen sequenced was T cells isolated from PBMCs. The nucleotides are TGTGCCAGCAGCCAAGTTACGGGGGAGGTGTATGGCTACACCTTC. Its product reads: CASSQVTGEVYGYTF.